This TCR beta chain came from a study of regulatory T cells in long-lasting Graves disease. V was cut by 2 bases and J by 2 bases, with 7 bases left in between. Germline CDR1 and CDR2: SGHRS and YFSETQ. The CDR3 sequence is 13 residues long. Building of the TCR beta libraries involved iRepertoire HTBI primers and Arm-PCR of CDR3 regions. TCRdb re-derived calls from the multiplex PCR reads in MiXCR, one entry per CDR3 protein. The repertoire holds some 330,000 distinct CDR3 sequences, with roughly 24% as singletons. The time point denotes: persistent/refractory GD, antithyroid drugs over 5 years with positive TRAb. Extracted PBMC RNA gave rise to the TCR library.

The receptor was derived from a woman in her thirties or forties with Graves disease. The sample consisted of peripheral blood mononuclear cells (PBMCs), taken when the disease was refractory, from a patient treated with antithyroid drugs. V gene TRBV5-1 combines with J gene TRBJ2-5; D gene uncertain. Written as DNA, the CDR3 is TGCGCCAGCAGCTTCCAAAAGCAAGAGACCCAGTACTTC. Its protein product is CASSFQKQETQYF.